This TCR beta chain is from a study of blood T cell repertoires in COVID-19. As for the study in general: Sources were T cells, B-cell-depleted T cells, or PBMCs; the material itself was cDNA or gDNA.

Methods used by the authors: Amplification of reference gene primers was used by the study to estimate nucleated cell counts. Some clones are missing from TCRdb's copy, which holds only in-frame ones; the method was immunoSEQ multiplex PCR. That table is the source of V, J and clone size, and D and trimming were worked out from the DNA. Here the sample spans about 70,000 clones, around 86% being singletons. The receptor was derived from a woman in her late teens or twenties with acute or convalescent COVID-19. The specimen was peripheral blood.

CDR3 sequence (DNA): TGCAGTGCTAGTGAACGGGACAGGACCTACAATGAGCAGTTCTTC. Protein: CSASERDRTYNEQFF. The chain couples TRBV20-1 to TRBJ2-1; 8 bases line up with TRBD1. The CDR3 length is 15 residues. J lost 2 bases, V lost 3 bases, and 6 bases had no gene match. In germline, CDR1 is DFQATT, CDR2 SNEGSKA (reference sequence).